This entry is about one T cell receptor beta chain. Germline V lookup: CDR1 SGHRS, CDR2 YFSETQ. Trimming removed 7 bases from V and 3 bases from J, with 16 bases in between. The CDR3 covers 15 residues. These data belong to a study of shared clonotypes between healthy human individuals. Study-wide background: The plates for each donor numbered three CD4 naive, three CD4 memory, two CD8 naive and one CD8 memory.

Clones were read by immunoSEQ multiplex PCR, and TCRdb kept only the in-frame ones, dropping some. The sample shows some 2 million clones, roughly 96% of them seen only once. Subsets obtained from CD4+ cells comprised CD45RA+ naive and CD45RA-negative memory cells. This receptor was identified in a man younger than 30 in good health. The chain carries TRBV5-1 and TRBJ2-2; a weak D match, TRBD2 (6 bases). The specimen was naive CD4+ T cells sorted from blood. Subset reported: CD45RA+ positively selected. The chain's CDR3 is CASGLEGPYTGELFF. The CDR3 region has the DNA TGCGCCAGCGGCCTGGAGGGCCCCTACACCGGGGAGCTGTTTTTT.